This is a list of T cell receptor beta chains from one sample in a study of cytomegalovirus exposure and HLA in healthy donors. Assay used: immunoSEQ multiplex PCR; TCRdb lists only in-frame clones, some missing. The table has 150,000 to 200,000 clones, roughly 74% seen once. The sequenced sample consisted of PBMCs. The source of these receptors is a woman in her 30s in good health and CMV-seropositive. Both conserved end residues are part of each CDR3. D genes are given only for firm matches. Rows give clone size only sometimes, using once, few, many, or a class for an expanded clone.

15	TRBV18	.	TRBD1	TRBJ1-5	TGTGCCAGCTCACTAAAGGGACAGGGCAATCAGCCCCAGCATTTT	CASSLKGQGNQPQHF
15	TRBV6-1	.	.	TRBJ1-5	TGTGCCAGCAGTTTTAGTACGCAGGGGAATCAGCCCCAGCATTTT	CASSFSTQGNQPQHF
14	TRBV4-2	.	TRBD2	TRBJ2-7	TGTGCCACCGAGGGAGGGACTAGCGGTGATGGGAAGCACTTC	CATEGGTSGDGKHF
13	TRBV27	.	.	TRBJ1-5	TGTGCCAGCAGTCCCAGGGGCGATCAGCCCCAGCATTTT	CASSPRGDQPQHF
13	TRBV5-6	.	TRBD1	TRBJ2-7	TGTGCCAGCAGCTTTGGGACAGCTTACGAGCAGTACTTC	CASSFGTAYEQYF
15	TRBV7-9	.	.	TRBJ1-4	TGTGCCAGCAGCTCCCCACACGGAGGGAATGAAAAACTGTTTTTT	CASSSPHGGNEKLFF
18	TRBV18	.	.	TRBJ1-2	TGTGCCAGCTCACCAGATTCCCCCACGAGCGGCGCTAACTATGGCTACACCTTC	CASSPDSPTSGANYGYTF
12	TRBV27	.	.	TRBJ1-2	TGTGCCAGCAGCAGGGAACTCCATGGCTACACCTTC	CASSRELHGYTF
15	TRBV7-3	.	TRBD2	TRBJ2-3	TGTGCCAGCAGCAATAGCGGGAGTAGGGCAGATACGCAGTATTTT	CASSNSGSRADTQYF
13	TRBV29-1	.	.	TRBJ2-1	TGCAGCGTTAGTAGGGGATCGGTTGGTGAGCAGTTCTTC	CSVSRGSVGEQFF
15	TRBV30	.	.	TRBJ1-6	TGTGCCTGGAGTGTTCGGCAGGTCTATAATTCACCCCTCCACTTT	CAWSVRQVYNSPLHF
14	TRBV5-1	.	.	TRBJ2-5	TGCGCCAGCAGCTTAGCAGGGACTCGGGAGACCCAGTACTTC	CASSLAGTRETQYF
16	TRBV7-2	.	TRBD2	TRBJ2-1	TGTGCCAGCAGCAGGACTAGCGGGAGCTCCTACAATGAGCAGTTCTTC	CASSRTSGSSYNEQFF
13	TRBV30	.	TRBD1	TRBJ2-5	TGTGCCTGGAGACCGGACAGGGGCGAGACCCAGTACTTC	CAWRPDRGETQYF
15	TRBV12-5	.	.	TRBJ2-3	TGTGCTAGTGGTTTAGGTAGCTGGGTCACAGATACGCAGTATTTT	CASGLGSWVTDTQYF
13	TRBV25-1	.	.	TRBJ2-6	TGTGCCAGCAGTGAATTGGCCGCCAACGTCCTGACTTTC	CASSELAANVLTF
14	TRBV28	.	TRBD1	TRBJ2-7	TGTGCCAGCAGTCCCCCGGGACAGTCAGCCGAGCAGTACTTC	CASSPPGQSAEQYF
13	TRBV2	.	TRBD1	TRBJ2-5	TGTGCCAGCACGGGACAGATGCAAGAGACCCAGTACTTC	CASTGQMQETQYF
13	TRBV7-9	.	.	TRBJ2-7	TGTGCCAGCAGCTTACCCCCTAGGAACGAGCAGTACTTC	CASSLPPRNEQYF
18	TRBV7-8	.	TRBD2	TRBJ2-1	TGTGCCAGCAGCTTAGCGGCCATAGCGGGGGGGTCGGGCGATGAGCAGTTCTTC	CASSLAAIAGGSGDEQFF
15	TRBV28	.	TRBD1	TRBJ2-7	TGTGCCAGCAGGGAGGGACAGGGGATCTCCTACGAGCAGTACTTC	CASREGQGISYEQYF
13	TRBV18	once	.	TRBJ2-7	TGTGCCAGCTCAGCGGAACTACAAGACGAGCAGTACTTC	CASSAELQDEQYF
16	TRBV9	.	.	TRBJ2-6	TGTGCCAGCAGCGTACAGGAGGCTGCTGGGGCCAACGTCCTGACTTTC	CASSVQEAAGANVLTF
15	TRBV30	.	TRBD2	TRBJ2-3	TGTGCCTGGAGTGTACAGAGCGGGGGCACAGATACGCAGTATTTT	CAWSVQSGGTDTQYF
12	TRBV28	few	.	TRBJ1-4	TGTGCCAGCAGTTTAGAGCGAGAAAAACTGTTTTTT	CASSLEREKLFF
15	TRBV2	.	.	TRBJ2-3	TGTGCCAGCAGTGTAAGACAGCTCTACACAGATACGCAGTATTTT	CASSVRQLYTDTQYF
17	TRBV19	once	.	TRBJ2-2	TGTGCCAGTAGTATAATCGTGGTCCAGGGGTGGACCGGGGAGCTGTTTTTT	CASSIIVVQGWTGELFF
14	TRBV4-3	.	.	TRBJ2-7	TGCGCCAGCAGCCAATCGGGACTGTTCTACGAGCAGTACTTC	CASSQSGLFYEQYF
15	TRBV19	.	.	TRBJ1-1	TGTGCCAGTAGTCTTCGGGAAACAAGAAGCACTGAAGCTTTCTTT	CASSLRETRSTEAFF
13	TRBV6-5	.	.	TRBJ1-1	TGTGCCAGCAGGAACAGGAGGGGAACTGAAGCTTTCTTT	CASRNRRGTEAFF
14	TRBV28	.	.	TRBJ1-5	TGTGCCAGCAGTGGGGACTCTAGCAATCAGCCCCAGCATTTT	CASSGDSSNQPQHF
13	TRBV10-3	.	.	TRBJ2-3	TGTGCCATCAGTGAGGGAGGGGTGGATACGCAGTATTTT	CAISEGGVDTQYF
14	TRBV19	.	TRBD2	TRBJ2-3	TGTGCCAGTGGGGCTAGCGGTAGCACAGATACGCAGTATTTT	CASGASGSTDTQYF
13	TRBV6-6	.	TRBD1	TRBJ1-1	TGTGCCATCCAGGGGGGTTCCGGCACTGAAGCTTTCTTT	CAIQGGSGTEAFF
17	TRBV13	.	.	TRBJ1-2	TGTGCCAGCAGCTTGGGGGCGGTGCAGGGCCTAAACTATGGCTACACCTTC	CASSLGAVQGLNYGYTF
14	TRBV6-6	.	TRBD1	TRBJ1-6	TGTGCCAGCAGTAAAGGGGGCCTCAATTCACCCCTCCACTTT	CASSKGGLNSPLHF
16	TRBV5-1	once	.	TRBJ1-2	TGCGCCAGCAGCTTGGCCTGGGGGGAAATCAACTATGGCTACACCTTC	CASSLAWGEINYGYTF
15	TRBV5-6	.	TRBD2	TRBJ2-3	TGTGCCAGCAGCTTTCTAGCGGGAGGCACAGATACGCAGTATTTT	CASSFLAGGTDTQYF
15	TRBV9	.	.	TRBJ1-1	TGTGCCAGCAGCGTAGCTCCGGTGAGGGACACTGAAGCTTTCTTT	CASSVAPVRDTEAFF
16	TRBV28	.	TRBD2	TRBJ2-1	TGTGCCAGCAGTTTACTCGGACTAGCGGGAGTAGGAGAGCAGTTCTTC	CASSLLGLAGVGEQFF
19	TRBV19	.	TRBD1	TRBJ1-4	TGTGCCAGACTCCCCGACCGGGGACAGGGCCTTTGTAGGAATGAAAAACTGTTTTTT	CARLPDRGQGLCRNEKLFF
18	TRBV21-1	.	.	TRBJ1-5	TGTGCCAGCAGCAAAGAAGGGGACAGGGGAGATAGCAATCAGCCCCAGCATTTT	CASSKEGDRGDSNQPQHF
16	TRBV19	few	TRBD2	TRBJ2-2	TGTGCCAGTAGTGAACTAGCGGGAGCGGGCACCGGGGAGCTGTTTTTT	CASSELAGAGTGELFF
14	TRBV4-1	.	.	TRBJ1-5	TGCGCCAGCAGCCAAGTGCGACGAGGTCAGCCCCAGCATTTT	CASSQVRRGQPQHF
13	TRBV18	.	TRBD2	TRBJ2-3	TGTGCCAGCTCACAAGTAGCGGGAGGGACGCAGTATTTT	CASSQVAGGTQYF
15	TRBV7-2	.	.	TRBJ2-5	TGTGCCAGCAGCACAGGAGGGGGCGCGGAAAAGACCCAGTACTTC	CASSTGGGAEKTQYF